This passage covers 16 T cell receptor beta chains from one sample sequenced in a study of human T cells and chemical hapten exposure (dated by TCRdb to about 2021). This specimen's time point label, interpreted: healthy volunteer bleed at 2 weeks. Total RNA was extracted from unfractionated whole blood collected in Tempus Blood RNA tubes. Library preparation used RACE. Reads for this sample came from a NextSeq 500. TCRdb trimmed the raw reads at Q25, called clones with MiXCR and kept productive beta chains. Each CDR3 protein gets just one entry, which takes the most common genes and DNA from the rows behind it. Within this sample are 130,000 or so distinct CDR3 sequences, with 8.5% to 9.5% of them counted one time only. The ten largest account for 1.5% to 2% of the sample. Sequencing used whole blood. The receptors come from a male donor in good health. Some clones in this sample may be carry-over from other donors' samples.

This clonotype was seen ten or more times. CDR3 sequence reads: CASTWGRTTGELFF. CDR3 nucleotide sequence: TGTGCCAGCACTTGGGGTCGGACGACCGGGGAGCTGTTTTTT. V is TRBV12-3 or TRBV12-4 and J is TRBJ2-2; D ambiguous. The V end lost 7 bases, the J end lost 5 bases, and 14 bases lay between the germline ends. CDR3 size: 14 residues.

This clonotype has more than one count but fewer than ten. The V call is TRBV18, the J call TRBJ1-2; no definite D call. V lost 0 bases and J lost 0, with 8 bases in between. The length of the CDR3 is 15 residues. Germline V gene data show CDR1 as KGHSH and CDR2 as LQKENI. CDR3 sequence (DNA): TGTGCCAGCTCACCACCGGCCCAGGCTAACTATGGCTACACCTTC. Encoded protein: CASSPPAQANYGYTF. Supplemented by reference TRBV18 and TRBJ1-2, the full variable domain reads NAGVMQNPRHLVRRRGQEARLRCSPMKGHSHVYWYRQLPEEGLKFMVYLQKENIIDESGMPKERFSAEFPKEGPSILRIQQVVRGDSAAYFCASSPPAQANYGYTFGSGTRLTVV.

This clonotype turned up a few times. The chain joins TRBV18 to TRBJ2-7; TRBD2 matches at 8 bases. Germline lookup yields CDR1 KGHSH and CDR2 LQKENI. The CDR3 extends over 13 amino acids. J was trimmed by 6 bases and V by 3 bases; bases with no gene match: 4. In nucleotides, the CDR3 is TGTGCCAGCTCACCCGGGGGGGCAGCCGAGCAGTACTTC. Translated: CASSPGGAAEQYF.

The V gene is TRBV7-9, the J gene TRBJ1-6; 7 bases map to TRBD1. The V gene's germline CDR1 is SEHNR and CDR2 FQNEAQ (reference sequence). The CDR3 extends over 16 amino acids. Trimming took 8 bases from V and 7 from J; bases not matched to a gene: 14. CDR3 coding DNA: TGTGCCAGCTTTAACTACCCGGACAGGATGAATTCACCCCTCCACTTT. Protein product: CASFNYPDRMNSPLHF.

This clonotype was observed many times. This chain connects TRBV6-5 to TRBJ2-7; either TRBD1 or TRBD2 may supply D (5 bases each). Germline V gene sequence: CDR1 MNHEY, CDR2 SVGAGI. Trimming cost V 6 bases and J 0 bases, with 12 bases left between them. The CDR3 has 14 amino acids. The CDR3: CASRSGTLSYEQYF. CDR3 DNA sequence: TGTGCCAGCAGATCCGGGACCCTCTCCTACGAGCAGTACTTC.

The chain couples TRBV9 to TRBJ1-1; D is ambiguous. Trimming left V 4 bases short and J 0 bases short, with 13 bases between. There are 15 residues in the CDR3. Per the germline V gene, CDR1 is SGDLS and CDR2 is YYNGEE. The CDR3 DNA reads as TGTGCCAGCAGCCCCCCCTCTCACCTGAACACTGAAGCTTTCTTT. This sequence encodes CASSPPSHLNTEAFF.

This rearrangement joins TRBV11-2 to TRBJ1-4; D is ambiguous. The CDR3 runs 12 residues. Germline loops: CDR1 SGHAT, CDR2 FQNNGV. Trimming took 1 base from V and 8 from J, leaving 5 bases between them. CDR3 sequence: CASSLAGEKLFF. DNA for the CDR3: TGTGCCAGCAGCTTAGCCGGCGAAAAACTGTTTTTT.

The table lists this clonotype with a few counts. The CDR3 DNA reads as TGTGCCAGCAGCTTATGGACTGAAGAAGAGACCCAGTACTTC. Its protein product is CASSLWTEEETQYF. This sequence joins TRBV7-8 and TRBJ2-5; possibly TRBD2 for D (5 bases). The ends were cut back, 2 bases at V and 3 bases at J, with 10 bases in the middle. CDR1 is SGHVS and CDR2 is FQNEAQ in the germline V gene. This CDR3 has 14 residues.

This clonotype was recorded a few times. This chain links TRBV7-2 with TRBJ1-3; D gene ambiguous. The CDR3 spans 16 residues. From germline, CDR1 is SGHTA and CDR2 FQGNSA. The ends were cut back, 1 base at V and 0 bases at J, with 10 bases in the middle. CDR3: CASSLGQHSSGNTIYF. The CDR3 nucleotides read TGTGCCAGCAGCTTAGGCCAGCACAGCTCTGGAAACACCATATATTTT. Full variable domain (missing parts from reference TRBV7-2 and TRBJ1-3): GAGVSQSPSNKVTEKGKDVELRCDPISGHTALYWYRQSLGQGLEFLIYFQGNSAPDKSGLPSDRFSAERTGGSVSTLTIQRTQQEDSAVYLCASSLGQHSSGNTIYFGEGSWLTVV.

Worth noting for this clonotype: Because it lacks the conserved phenylalanine or tryptophan at the end, this CDR3 is likely a read error. CDR3 protein: CASSPGTFYEQYL. Here the CDR3 DNA reads TGTGCCAGCAGCCCCGGGACTTTCTACGAGCAGTACCTC. This chain uses TRBV11-2 with TRBJ2-7; D may be TRBD2 (6 bases). The V gene lost 5 bases and the J gene lost 3 bases, with 11 bases spanning the gap. CDR3 length: 13 residues. Looked up from germline, CDR1 is SGHAT and CDR2 is FQNNGV.

In this sample, this clonotype turned up many times. The chain joins TRBV6-4 to TRBJ2-3, with a weak D call TRBD2 (5 bases). Per germline, CDR1 MRHNA and CDR2 SNTAGT. Deletions cut 2 bases from V and 4 bases from J, with 10 bases between. CDR3 length: 14 residues. Here the CDR3 reads CASSDERESDTQYF. CDR3 bases: TGTGCCAGCAGTGACGAACGGGAATCAGATACGCAGTATTTT.

This clonotype was counted only a few times. The rearrangement uses TRBV14 and TRBJ2-1; D is uncertain. V was cut by 0 bases and J by 5 bases, with 8 bases left in between. Germline V CDR1 and CDR2: SGHDN, FVKESK. The CDR3 is made up of 14 amino acids. For the CDR3, the DNA is TGTGCCAGCAGCCAAGATTATGGGGACAATGAGCAGTTCTTC. Its protein is CASSQDYGDNEQFF.

This clonotype has a handful of counts. This chain joins TRBV12-5 and TRBJ1-5; 9 bases are a match to TRBD1. V lost 0 bases to trimming and J lost 6 bases; unmatched junction nucleotides: 9. The CDR3 covers 17 residues. The germline gives CDR1 LGHNT, CDR2 FRNRAP. The CDR3 loop reads CASGLVSLGQGAQPQHF. DNA for the CDR3: TGTGCTAGTGGTTTGGTATCGTTGGGACAGGGCGCTCAGCCCCAGCATTTT.

In its sample, this clonotype was seen a few times. This sequence joins TRBV18 and TRBJ2-1, with D unclear. CDR1 KGHSH and CDR2 LQKENI come from the germline V gene. V dropped 5 bases and J dropped 5 bases, with 13 bases sitting between them. The CDR3 covers 14 residues. In DNA, the CDR3 is TGTGCCAGCTCAGGCCAGCTTTCCAACAATGAGCAGTTCTTC. It encodes CASSGQLSNNEQFF. Looking up the rest from reference TRBV18 and TRBJ2-1 gives the full variable domain: NAGVMQNPRHLVRRRGQEARLRCSPMKGHSHVYWYRQLPEEGLKFMVYLQKENIIDESGMPKERFSAEFPKEGPSILRIQQVVRGDSAAYFCASSGQLSNNEQFFGPGTRLTVL.

The table lists this clonotype with many counts. The rearrangement uses TRBV10-3 and TRBJ2-3; D might be TRBD1 (6 bases). CDR3 length: 13 amino acids. V shed 4 bases and J shed 1 base, with 6 bases lying between them. Germline CDR1 ENHRY, CDR2 SYGVKD. As DNA, the CDR3 is TGTGCCATCAGTGGGACAGGCACAGATACGCAGTATTTT. Protein: CAISGTGTDTQYF.

The sample holds many counts of this clonotype. The chain is built from TRBV7-9 and TRBJ2-1, with TRBD1 matching over 8 bases. V dropped 0 bases and J dropped 5; count of bases not matched to a gene: 6. This CDR3 contains 16 residues. Looked up from germline, CDR1 is SEHNR and CDR2 is FQNEAQ (reference sequence). The CDR3 sequence is CASSLAGTGNNNEQFF. The CDR3 DNA reads TGTGCCAGCAGCTTAGCCGGGACAGGCAACAACAATGAGCAGTTCTTC.